This record looks at one T cell receptor beta chain sequence and its context. The antigen remains unidentified. This sample is drawn from a study of regulatory and conventional T cells in RAG deficiency. Study-level findings and limits: These Omenn syndrome Treg sorts may hold peripherally activated cells instead. Omenn syndrome and CID/AS patients had 85 to 100-fold fewer unique Treg TCR beta sequences, versus around 9.8-fold elsewhere. Shorter CDR3s in all patient subsets; >75% Treg-Tconv overlap in Omenn.

Clones were sequenced by immunoSEQ multiplex PCR, and TCRdb holds only the in-frame ones, with some missing. This table has roughly 32,000 clones, roughly 90% appearing once. V shed 7 bases, J shed 6 bases, and the junction held 16 bases outside the gene matches. There are 15 residues in the CDR3. Looked up from germline, CDR1 is SQVTM and CDR2 is ANQGSEA. The same sample was also studied in work on regulatory T cells. This second study says: The PCR used 52 TRBV and 13 TRBJ primers. Patient repertoires had restricted TRB V-J pairs and skewed V and J usage, most in Tregs.

This chain links TRBV29-1 with TRBJ2-7; 9 bases align to TRBD2. The material sequenced was CD8+ T cells sorted from blood. This clonotype originated in a human donor in good health. The chain's CDR3 is CSATSAGGPLGEQYF. DNA for the CDR3: TGCAGCGCCACATCGGCGGGAGGGCCTCTGGGCGAGCAGTACTTC.